Presented here are 22 T cell receptor beta chains from one specimen sequenced in a study of OX40 agonist ivuxolimab in advanced cancers. Sequenced by immunoSEQ multiplex PCR; TCRdb stores in-frame clones only, minus some. The sample holds tens of thousands of clones; 80% to 85% are singletons and the top ten take roughly 0.79%. The sequenced sample was CD4+ or CD8+ T cells sorted from blood, obtained in a trial of the OX40 agonist ivuxolimab. The origin of the receptors is an adult with an advanced solid tumor such as melanoma, head and neck, liver or kidney cancer.

CDR3 region: CASSARGVAEAFF. The CDR3 nucleotides are TGTGCCAGCAGTGCGCGGGGAGTGGCTGAAGCTTTCTTT. The chain couples TRBV25-1 to TRBJ1-1; D not resolved. Germline values: CDR1 MGHDK, CDR2 SYGVNS. The V end was cut by 4 bases, the J end by 6 bases, with 12 bases between. This CDR3 region has 13 residues.

The CDR3 nucleotides are TGTGCCAGCAGCCAAGATTCAAGCGGCGATCAAGAGACCCAGTACTTC. Translating gives CASSQDSSGDQETQYF. This rearrangement joins TRBV4-2 to TRBJ2-5; D perhaps matches TRBD2 (5 bases). Between the trimmed V and J ends, which lost 0 bases and 2 bases, there was a span of 13 bases. This CDR3 is built from 16 residues. CDR1 and CDR2 from the germline V gene are LGHNA and YNFKEQ.

This chain connects TRBV6-5 to TRBJ2-2; a weak D match, TRBD1 (6 bases). This CDR3 spans 16 amino acids. V was trimmed by 4 bases and J by 0 bases, leaving 12 bases between them. Germline CDR1 is MNHEY and CDR2 is SVGAGI. The CDR3, as DNA: TGTGCCAGCAGTTTCTGGACAGCAGCGAACACCGGGGAGCTGTTTTTT. It translates to CASSFWTAANTGELFF.

This chain joins TRBV9 and TRBJ1-5; 8 bases are a match to TRBD1. Germline V gene sequence: CDR1 SGDLS, CDR2 YYNGEE. The CDR3 length is 15 residues. Trimming took 4 bases from V and 3 from J; bases not matched to a gene: 6. The CDR3 DNA is TGTGCCAGCAGCTCGACAGGGGATGACAATCAGCCCCAGCATTTT. It specifies CASSSTGDDNQPQHF.

The chain carries TRBV6-5 and TRBJ1-4; D is possibly TRBD1 (6 bases). Germline V gives CDR1 MNHEY, CDR2 SVGAGI. Trimming removed 6 bases from V and 13 bases from J, with 15 bases in between. The CDR3 extends over 12 amino acids. CDR3 in amino acids: CASSLQGGLLFF. DNA of the CDR3: TGTGCCAGCAGCCTACAGGGAGGTTTACTGTTTTTT.

The V gene is TRBV7-3, the J gene TRBJ1-1, with 7 bases that match TRBD1. V dropped 5 bases and J dropped 2; count of bases not matched to a gene: 2. This CDR3 has 13 amino acids. Germline assignment: CDR1 SGHTA and CDR2 FQGTGA. The chain's CDR3 is CASSRQGNTEAFF. In DNA form, the CDR3 reads TGTGCCAGCAGCCGACAGGGTAACACTGAAGCTTTCTTT.

The rearrangement uses TRBV19 and TRBJ2-7, with 10 nucleotides matching TRBD1. Unmatched junction bases numbered 2, after V lost 6 bases and J lost 3 bases. The CDR3 runs to 13 residues. Germline assignment: CDR1 LNHDA and CDR2 SQIVND (reference sequence). The CDR3 loop is CASSRTGGYEQYF. CDR3 nucleotide sequence: TGTGCCAGTAGCCGGACAGGGGGCTACGAGCAGTACTTC.

This clone was seen once. V gene TRBV5-1 combines with J gene TRBJ2-5, with no clear D. The germline V and J ends were trimmed by 7 bases and 7 bases, with 14 bases remaining between them. Germline V lookup: CDR1 SGHRS, CDR2 YFSETQ. The CDR3 contains 12 residues. CDR3 residues: CASYGEDGTQYF. CDR3 sequence (DNA): TGCGCCAGCTACGGCGAGGATGGGACCCAGTACTTC.

J is TRBJ2-1 and V is TRBV7-3; the match to TRBD1 covers 10 bases. V lost 4 bases and J lost 5; bases outside the gene matches: 8. Germline V gene lookup returns CDR1 SGHTA and CDR2 FQGTGA. The CDR3 loop spans 16 amino acids. Written as DNA, the CDR3 is TGTGCCAGCAGCTCCACGGGACAGGGGAACCACAATGAGCAGTTCTTC. It codes for CASSSTGQGNHNEQFF. The full variable domain, its missing parts supplied by reference TRBV7-3 and TRBJ2-1, is GAGVSQTPSNKVTEKGKYVELRCDPISGHTALYWYRQSLGQGPEFLIYFQGTGAADDSGLPNDRFFAVRPEGSVSTLKIQRTERGDSAVYLCASSSTGQGNHNEQFFGPGTRLTVL.

The chain recombines TRBV6-4 with TRBJ2-3; 9 bases fit TRBD2. With 3 bases clipped from V and 4 bases from J, the junction kept 5 bases outside the gene matches. The CDR3 is made up of 15 amino acids. The V gene's germline CDR1 is MRHNA and CDR2 SNTAGT. CDR3 DNA sequence: TGTGCCAGCAGTGAGCGGGCGGGGGGGCCAGATACGCAGTATTTT. As protein: CASSERAGGPDTQYF.

The chain joins TRBV27 to TRBJ2-2; TRBD1 matches at 8 bases. This CDR3 spans 16 amino acids. Trimming removed 7 bases from V and 0 bases from J; junction bases left unmatched: 7. Germline loops: CDR1 MNHEY, CDR2 SMNVEV (reference sequence). The CDR3 reads CASKDWGQANTGELFF. Here the CDR3 DNA reads TGTGCCAGCAAAGACTGGGGACAGGCGAACACCGGGGAGCTGTTTTTT.

The chain carries TRBV28 and TRBJ1-4; D may be TRBD1 (5 bases). The germline V and J ends were trimmed by 8 bases and 6 bases, with 22 bases remaining between them. The CDR3 is 16 amino acids. Germline CDR1 reads MDHEN; CDR2 reads SYDVKM. This CDR3 reads CASLEGRGRNDEKLFF. The CDR3 region has the DNA TGTGCCAGCCTAGAGGGGAGGGGCCGGAACGATGAAAAACTGTTTTTT.

The rearrangement uses TRBV27 and TRBJ2-5; 9 bases fit TRBD2. Germline V gene sequence: CDR1 MNHEY, CDR2 SMNVEV (reference sequence). V lost 5 bases, J lost 4 bases, and 14 bases stayed unmatched. The CDR3 length is 17 residues. CDR3 DNA sequence: TGTGCCAGCAGTCCATCGGGGCGGGGGGGCTTCCGAGAGACCCAGTACTTC. Protein sequence: CASSPSGRGGFRETQYF.

The chain couples TRBV6-6 to TRBJ1-1, with a tentative D call TRBD1 (5 bases). CDR1 is MNHNY and CDR2 is SVGAGI in the germline V gene (reference sequence). The CDR3 sequence is 14 residues long. As DNA, the CDR3 is TGTGCGGAAACTGGACACGGTATGAACACTGAAGCTTTCTTT. Its translation is CAETGHGMNTEAFF.

J is TRBJ2-1 and V is TRBV5-1, with TRBD1 as a possible D gene (5 bases). CDR1 is SGHRS, CDR2 YFSETQ, per germline. V was clipped by 4 bases and J by 3 bases, with 11 bases between them. The length of the CDR3 is 14 residues. The CDR3 DNA follows: TGCGCCAGCAGCCCCCAGGGCCGCTACAATGAGCAGTTCTTC. The encoded protein is CASSPQGRYNEQFF.

The rearrangement joins TRBV7-2 to TRBJ1-1; D gene ambiguous. V lost 4 bases and J 2 bases, leaving 5 bases between the germline ends. The length of the CDR3 is 12 residues. Germline V gene lookup returns CDR1 SGHTA and CDR2 FQGNSA. The chain's CDR3 is CASSWLNTEAFF. In nucleotides, the CDR3 is TGTGCCAGCAGCTGGCTTAACACTGAAGCTTTCTTT.

On this clone: Mismatch with germline at one junction end may stem from a read error. The chain links TRBV7-7 to TRBJ2-5; the D gene is possibly TRBD1 (6 bases). There are 14 residues in the CDR3. Germline CDR1 reads SSHAT; CDR2 reads FNYEAQ (reference sequence). The CDR3 DNA is TGTGCTAGCAGCTTAGGGGCAGGGGACGAGACCCAGTACTTC. Translation gives CASSLGAGDETQYF.

V and J are TRBV28 and TRBJ2-6, with unresolved D. The length of the CDR3 is 13 residues. V gave up 6 bases and J gave up 1 base, with 4 bases separating them. Germline CDR1 and CDR2: MDHEN and SYDVKM. CDR3 protein: CASRQSGANVLTF. CDR3 sequence (DNA): TGTGCCAGCAGACAGTCTGGGGCCAACGTCCTGACTTTC. Full variable domain (outside the CDR3, taken from reference TRBV28 and TRBJ2-6): DVKVTQSSRYLVKRTGEKVFLECVQDMDHENMFWYRQDPGLGLRLIYFSYDVKMKEKGDIPEGYSVSREKKERFSLILESASTNQTSMYLCASRQSGANVLTFGAGSRLTVL.

This clone was seen a handful of times. The V and J genes are TRBV19 and TRBJ2-3; maybe TRBD2 (6 bases). There are 15 residues in the CDR3. CDR1 and CDR2 from the germline V gene are LNHDA and SQIVND (reference sequence). Trimming removed 5 bases at V and 2 bases at J, with 14 bases between. CDR3 region: CASSLAEGPTDTQYF. DNA of the CDR3: TGTGCCAGTAGTCTGGCGGAGGGTCCCACAGATACGCAGTATTTT.

In DNA form, the CDR3 reads TGCGCCAGCAGCCAATTACAGGGGGGGGTTTACGAGCAGTACTTC. As protein: CASSQLQGGVYEQYF. The chain uses TRBV4-3 and TRBJ2-7; D may be TRBD1 (8 bases). V lost 2 bases to trimming and J lost 4 bases, with 15 bases between them. Germline V gives CDR1 LGHNA, CDR2 YSLEER. The CDR3 loop spans 15 amino acids.

The chain uses TRBV7-6 and TRBJ2-5; TRBD1 is a possible D gene (6 bases). Germline CDR1 reads SGHVS; CDR2 reads FNYEAQ. V was shortened by 2 bases and J by 2 bases, with 15 bases between the two germline ends. The CDR3 is 16 residues long. The DNA of the CDR3 is TGTGCCAGCAGCTTACCGACAGGAACGCCACAAGAGACCCAGTACTTC. Translated: CASSLPTGTPQETQYF.

The gene calls are TRBV6-5 and TRBJ1-4, with 7 bases that match TRBD1. The CDR3 is 15 residues long. The germline CDR1 and CDR2 sequences are MNHEY and SVGAGI. V was clipped by 6 bases and J by 3 bases; unmatched bases: 7. The CDR3 DNA reads TGTGCCAGCAGGTCAGGGGGGAGTGCTAATGAAAAACTGTTTTTT. Protein product: CASRSGGSANEKLFF.